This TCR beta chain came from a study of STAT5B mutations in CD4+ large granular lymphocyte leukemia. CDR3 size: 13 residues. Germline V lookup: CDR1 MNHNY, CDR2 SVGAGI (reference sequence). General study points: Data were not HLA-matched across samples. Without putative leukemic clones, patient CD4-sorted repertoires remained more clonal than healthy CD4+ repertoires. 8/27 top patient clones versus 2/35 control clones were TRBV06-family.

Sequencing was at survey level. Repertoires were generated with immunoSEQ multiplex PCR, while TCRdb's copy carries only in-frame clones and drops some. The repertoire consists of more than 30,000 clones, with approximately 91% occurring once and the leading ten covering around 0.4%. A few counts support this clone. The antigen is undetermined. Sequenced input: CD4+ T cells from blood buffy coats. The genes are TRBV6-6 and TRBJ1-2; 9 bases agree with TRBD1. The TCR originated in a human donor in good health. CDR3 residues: CAARDRAHYGYTF. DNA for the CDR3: TGTGCAGCCAGGGACAGGGCCCACTATGGCTACACCTTC.